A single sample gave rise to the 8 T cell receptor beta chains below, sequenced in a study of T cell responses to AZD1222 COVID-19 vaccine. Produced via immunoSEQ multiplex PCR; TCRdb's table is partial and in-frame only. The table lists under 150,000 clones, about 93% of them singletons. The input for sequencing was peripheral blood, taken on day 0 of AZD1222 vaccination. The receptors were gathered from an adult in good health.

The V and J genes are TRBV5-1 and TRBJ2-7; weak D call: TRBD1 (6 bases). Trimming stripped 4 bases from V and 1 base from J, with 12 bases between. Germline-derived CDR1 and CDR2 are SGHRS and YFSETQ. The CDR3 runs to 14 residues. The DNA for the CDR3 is TGCGCCAGCAGCCAAGGGGGTTATTCCTACGAGCAGTACTTC. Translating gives CASSQGGYSYEQYF.

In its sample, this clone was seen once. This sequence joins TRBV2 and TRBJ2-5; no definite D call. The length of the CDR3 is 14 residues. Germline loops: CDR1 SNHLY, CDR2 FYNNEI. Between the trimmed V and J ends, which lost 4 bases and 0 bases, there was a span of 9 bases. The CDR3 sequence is CASSGVTYQETQYF. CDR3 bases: TGTGCCAGCAGTGGAGTCACCTACCAAGAGACCCAGTACTTC.

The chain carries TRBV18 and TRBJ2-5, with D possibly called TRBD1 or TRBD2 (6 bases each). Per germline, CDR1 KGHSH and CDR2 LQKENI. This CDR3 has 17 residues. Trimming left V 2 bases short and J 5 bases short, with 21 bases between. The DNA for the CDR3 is TGTGCCAGCTCACCAAATCCTCCGACGGGGGCTGGGGAGACCCAGTACTTC. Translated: CASSPNPPTGAGETQYF.

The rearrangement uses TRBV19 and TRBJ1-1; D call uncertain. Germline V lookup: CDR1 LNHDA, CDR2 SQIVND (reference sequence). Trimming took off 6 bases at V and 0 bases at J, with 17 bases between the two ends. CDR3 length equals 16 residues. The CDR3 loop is CASSLGTVFMNTEAFF. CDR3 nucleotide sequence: TGTGCCAGTAGCCTGGGAACAGTTTTCATGAACACTGAAGCTTTCTTT.

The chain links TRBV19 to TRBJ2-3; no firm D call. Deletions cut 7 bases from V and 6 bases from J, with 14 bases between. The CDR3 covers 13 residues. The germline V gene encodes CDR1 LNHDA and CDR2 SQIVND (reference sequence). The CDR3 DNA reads TGTGCCAGTACTAACTTGGATGCGGATACGCAGTATTTT. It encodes CASTNLDADTQYF.

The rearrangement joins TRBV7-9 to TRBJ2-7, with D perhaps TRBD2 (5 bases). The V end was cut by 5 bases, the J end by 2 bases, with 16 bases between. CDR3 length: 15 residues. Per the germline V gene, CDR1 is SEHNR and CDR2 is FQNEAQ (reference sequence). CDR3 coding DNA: TGTGCCAGCAGCCCCAGGAGCGGTCTAACCTACGAGCAGTACTTC. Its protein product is CASSPRSGLTYEQYF.

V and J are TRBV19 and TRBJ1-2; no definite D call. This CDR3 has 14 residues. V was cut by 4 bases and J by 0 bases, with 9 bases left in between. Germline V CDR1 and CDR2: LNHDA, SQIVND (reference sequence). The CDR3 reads CASSNSDSNYGYTF. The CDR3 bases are TGTGCCAGTAGTAATTCGGACTCTAACTATGGCTACACCTTC.

CDR3 bases: TGCGCCAGCAGCCAACTAGGGTACTTCTATGGCTACACCTTC. Its protein product is CASSQLGYFYGYTF. The V and J genes are TRBV4-3 and TRBJ1-2; no clear D. The CDR3 sequence is 14 residues long. CDR1 is LGHNA and CDR2 is YSLEER in the germline V gene. Trimming removed 2 bases at V and 4 bases at J, with 11 bases between.